The entry that follows covers one T cell receptor beta chain sequence. The target antigen is unknown. The method was immunoSEQ multiplex PCR; TCRdb's version includes in-frame clones alone and lacks a portion of them. This sample has roughly 1,500,000 clones, with less than 99% found just once. This record belongs to a study of shared clonotypes between healthy human individuals. Points from the study as a whole: Four donors showed sharing of 4.5% to 5% of naive CD4 clonotypes.

CD45RA+ naive and CD45RA-negative memory subsets were separated from CD4+ cells. The sequencing input was naive CD4+ T cells sorted from blood. Subset given: CD45RA+ positively selected. This clonotype was obtained from a man aged 30 to 39 in good health.

The CDR3 region has the DNA TGTGCCAGTAGTATAGAGACAGGGAACTCCTACGAGCAGTACTTC. This codes for CASSIETGNSYEQYF. The chain is built from TRBV19 and TRBJ2-7; 7 bases match TRBD1. The junction had 2 bases not matched to a gene; V was cut back by 0 bases and J by 0 bases. CDR1 is LNHDA, CDR2 SQIVND, per germline (reference sequence). The CDR3 loop spans 15 amino acids. The entire variable domain, with the rest obtained from reference TRBV19 and TRBJ2-7, is as follows: DGGITQSPKYLFRKEGQNVTLSCEQNLNHDAMYWYRQDPGQGLRLIYYSQIVNDFQKGDIAEGYSVSREKKESFPLTVTSAQKNPTAFYLCASSIETGNSYEQYFGPGTRLTVT.